The present T cell receptor (beta chain) was sequenced within a study of cytomegalovirus exposure and HLA in healthy donors. General study points: Later analysis reportedly placed an Asian-associated ancestry cluster below the roughly 700-donor mean in N-insertions. The classifier was said to identify cytomegalovirus status with high specificity and sensitivity. Analysis performed later found over 15,000 TCR beta sequences associated with HLA alleles at 0.05 false discovery rate. Reports indicate that TCR beta sequences accurately predicted the HLA-A and HLA-B alleles of most subjects.

About this clone: Its specificity is unknown.

It was with 60 Vbeta and 13 Jbeta primers that the PCR ran. Clones were sequenced by immunoSEQ multiplex PCR, and TCRdb holds only the in-frame ones, with some missing. Of about 93,000 clones detected, around 77% appear once; the ten largest clones hold under 0.75%. Germline V gene sequence: CDR1 ENHRY, CDR2 SYGVKD. The CDR3 has 14 residues. V dropped 3 bases and J dropped 4 bases, with 12 bases sitting between them. Specimen: PBMCs. The source of this sequence is a man younger than 45 in good health and CMV-seronegative. V is TRBV10-3 and J is TRBJ1-2; possible D gene TRBD1, 6 bases. CDR3 sequence: CAISDKDRSYGYTF. CDR3 bases: TGTGCCATCAGTGATAAGGACAGATCCTATGGCTACACCTTC.